This T cell receptor beta chain was identified in a study of T cells in Graves' hyperthyroidism and ophthalmopathy. On the study more broadly: Sampling of peripheral blood happened at initial diagnosis, prior to any treatment.

The authors obtained PBMCs from 7.5 to 10 ml of fresh peripheral blood. It was RNA transcripts that yielded the amplified TCR beta CDR3 regions. TCR CDR3 underwent first-round RT-PCR with the HTBI primer set. MiXCR, applied by TCRdb to the multiplex PCR reads, yields one record per CDR3 protein. The sample shows 700,000 to 950,000 distinct CDR3 sequences, roughly a third of them seen only once. V was cut by 0 bases and J by 4 bases, with 10 bases left in between. This CDR3 contains 15 residues. Looked up from germline, CDR1 is SGDLS and CDR2 is YYNGEE. Study results and limitations: The model identified upcoming ophthalmopathy a median approximately six months ahead of onset. Using 13 V-J features, a model discriminated ophthalmopathy from stable hyperthyroidism.

This clonotype occurred once. What it binds is not known. The sequenced material came from blood. The receptor was isolated from a woman aged 40-49 years with Graves' hyperthyroidism. V gene TRBV9 combines with J gene TRBJ2-2; D gene unclear. CDR3 nucleotide sequence: TGTGCCAGCAGCGTAGACTGGGCCGGCACCGGGGAGCTGTTTTTT. Translation: CASSVDWAGTGELFF.